These 8 T cell receptor beta chains came from one sample sequenced in a study of regulatory T cells in long-lasting Graves disease. Time point described: newly diagnosed GD, antithyroid drugs for less than 3 months. RNA from PBMCs was the source of the TCR library. HTBI primers from iRepertoire and Arm-PCR of CDR3 regions yielded the TCR beta libraries. One entry per CDR3 protein, called by TCRdb with MiXCR from the multiplex PCR reads. The table has over 350,000 distinct CDR3 sequences, about 15% seen once; the top ten hold roughly 8%. These same records also appear under a second study, on T cells in Graves' hyperthyroidism and ophthalmopathy.

The sample consisted of peripheral blood mononuclear cells (PBMCs), taken at new diagnosis, from a patient treated with antithyroid drugs. All receptors come from a middle-aged woman with Graves disease.

About this clonotype: Just one base apart from a much larger clone, this may be a read error. The CDR3 end shows no conserved phenylalanine or tryptophan, and so a read error is likely. This chain connects TRBV10-2 to TRBJ1-5, with 8 bases aligning to TRBD1. The germline gives CDR1 WSHSY, CDR2 SAAADI. Trimming removed 3 bases from V and 7 bases from J; junction bases left unmatched: 5. The CDR3 contains 14 residues. CDR3: CASSEVTGGQPQHY. The CDR3 region has the DNA TGCGCCAGCAGTGAAGTAACAGGGGGGCAGCCCCAGCATTAT.

This clonotype has at least ten counts. This chain links TRBV19 with TRBJ1-2; weak D call: TRBD1 (5 bases). The CDR3 consists of 16 residues. Germline V gene sequence: CDR1 LNHDA, CDR2 SQIVND (reference sequence). Trimming left V 6 bases short and J 4 bases short, with 21 bases between. DNA of the CDR3: TGTGCCAGTAGCTCCTCCGGGACGTCGTACATCTATGGCTACACCTTC. Its protein product is CASSSSGTSYIYGYTF. Combining the CDR3 with reference TRBV19 and TRBJ1-2 gives the whole variable domain DGGITQSPKYLFRKEGQNVTLSCEQNLNHDAMYWYRQDPGQGLRLIYYSQIVNDFQKGDIAEGYSVSREKKESFPLTVTSAQKNPTAFYLCASSSSGTSYIYGYTFGSGTRLTVV.

CDR3 amino acids: CASSGTGGYEQFF. CDR3 nucleotides: TGTGCCAGCAGCGGGACAGGGGGCTATGAGCAGTTCTTC. The V and J genes are TRBV7-9 and TRBJ2-1; 12 positions match TRBD1. The junction had 1 base not matched to a gene; V was cut back by 5 bases and J by 8 bases. The CDR3 length is 13 residues. Germline values: CDR1 SEHNR, CDR2 FQNEAQ (reference sequence).

This clonotype was recorded at least ten times. The chain joins TRBV10-3 to TRBJ1-2, with TRBD1 identical over 7 bases. The CDR3 totals 13 residues. V was clipped by 6 bases and J by 5 bases; unmatched bases: 6. Germline V gene sequence: CDR1 ENHRY, CDR2 SYGVKD. CDR3: CAISPGTEYGYTF. Here the CDR3 DNA reads TGTGCCATCAGCCCCGGGACAGAATATGGCTACACCTTC.

This clonotype was detected only a few times. The rearrangement joins TRBV4-1 to TRBJ2-5; D is perhaps TRBD2 (5 bases). Germline CDR1 MGHRA, CDR2 YSYEKL. V was cut by 3 bases and J by 4 bases, with 18 bases left in between. The CDR3 has 16 amino acids. This chain's CDR3 is CASSQRGYLAGETQYF. The CDR3 DNA is TGCGCCAGCAGCCAGCGCGGGTACCTAGCAGGAGAGACCCAGTACTTC.

This clonotype has ten or more counts. This chain connects TRBV27 to TRBJ2-7, with TRBD1 matching 7 bases. This CDR3 has 14 residues. Germline assignment: CDR1 MNHEY and CDR2 SMNVEV (reference sequence). Unmatched junction bases numbered 8, after V lost 5 bases and J lost 4 bases. In DNA, the CDR3 is TGTGCCAGCAGTCCCGGGACAGAGAGTTACGAGCAGTACTTC. Its translation is CASSPGTESYEQYF.

This clonotype showed up many times. This chain links TRBV20-1 with TRBJ2-3; D may correspond to TRBD1 or TRBD2 (7 bases each). There are 16 residues in the CDR3. Germline V gene lookup returns CDR1 DFQATT and CDR2 SNEGSKA (reference sequence). Trimming pared 6 bases from V and 1 base from J, leaving 20 bases between. CDR3 nucleotides: TGCAGTGCCACGGGGGGACAGCTACATCGCACAGATACGCAGTATTTT. It yields the protein CSATGGQLHRTDTQYF.

The table lists this clonotype with many counts. The chain uses TRBV19 and TRBJ1-1; 9 bases match TRBD1. Germline V gene sequence: CDR1 LNHDA, CDR2 SQIVND (reference sequence). J gave up 0 bases and V 2 bases, and 1 base lay outside the gene matches. The CDR3 totals 15 residues. Here the CDR3 reads CASSITGGLNTEAFF. The CDR3 DNA reads as TGTGCCAGTAGTATAACAGGGGGCCTGAACACTGAAGCTTTCTTT.